This TCR beta chain came from a study of shared T cell receptors in the human thymus. TCRdb's copy holds only in-frame clones and misses some; the assay was immunoSEQ multiplex PCR. The sample has hundreds of thousands of clones; about 90% are singletons. This CDR3 is built from 19 residues. Trimming left V 2 bases short and J 6 bases short, with 26 bases between. Germline-derived CDR1 and CDR2 are SNHLY and FYNNEI. These sequences were also reported in another study, on human thymus T cells. This second study notes: Among unrelated individuals, related research reported thymic repertoires that overlapped highly.

The chain combines TRBV2 with TRBJ2-1, with TRBD2 as a possible D gene (5 bases). This TCR was sampled from a boy younger than two with a congenital heart defect. Material: thymocytes. The chain's CDR3 is CASSEHPGKSGNLVNEQFF. As DNA, the CDR3 is TGTGCCAGCAGTGAACACCCGGGGAAGAGCGGCAACCTTGTCAATGAGCAGTTCTTC.